This TCR beta chain is drawn from a study of regulatory T cells in long-lasting Graves disease. The germline V gene encodes CDR1 SGHDT and CDR2 YYEEEE. The CDR3 is made up of 15 amino acids. V was trimmed by 2 bases and J by 2 bases, leaving 13 bases between them. Time point in this sample: persistent/refractory GD, antithyroid drugs over 5 years with positive TRAb. Following extraction of RNA from PBMCs, that RNA was used to make the TCR library. This clonotype came up a few times. Arm-PCR of CDR3 regions and iRepertoire HTBI primers were the basis on which TCR beta libraries were built. TCRdb itself ran the multiplex PCR reads through MiXCR, one entry per CDR3 protein. Here the sample spans over 650,000 distinct CDR3 sequences, around 30% being singletons.

The V gene is TRBV5-6, the J gene TRBJ1-1; D is perhaps TRBD1 (5 bases). The clonotype comes from a female donor with Graves disease. The sequencing used peripheral blood mononuclear cells (PBMCs), collected when the disease was refractory, from a patient treated with antithyroid drugs. This CDR3 is CASSLRVRGNTEAFF. The CDR3 coding sequence is TGTGCCAGCAGCTTACGGGTGAGGGGCAACACTGAAGCTTTCTTT.